This TCR beta chain was captured by sequencing in a study of blood T cell repertoires in COVID-19. Germline V lookup: CDR1 ENHRY, CDR2 SYGVKD. This CDR3 comprises 14 residues. The trim removed 8 bases at V and 2 bases at J, leaving 5 bases unmatched. In the authors' methods: Amplifying reference gene primers gave estimates of nucleated cell counts. Only in-frame clones appear in the TCRdb table, and some are missing; sequencing was by immunoSEQ multiplex PCR. The DNA was the basis for D and trimming; V, J and clone size are from that table. This repertoire shows just under 60,000 clones, around 79% found once; its top ten account for around 9.7%.

Material: peripheral blood. This clonotype was obtained from a human donor in a cohort sampled during active COVID-19. The V call is TRBV10-3, the J call TRBJ1-1; 10 bases match TRBD1. This CDR3 is CAIQRQGANTEAFF. The CDR3, as DNA: TGTGCCATCCAAAGACAGGGGGCCAACACTGAAGCTTTCTTT.